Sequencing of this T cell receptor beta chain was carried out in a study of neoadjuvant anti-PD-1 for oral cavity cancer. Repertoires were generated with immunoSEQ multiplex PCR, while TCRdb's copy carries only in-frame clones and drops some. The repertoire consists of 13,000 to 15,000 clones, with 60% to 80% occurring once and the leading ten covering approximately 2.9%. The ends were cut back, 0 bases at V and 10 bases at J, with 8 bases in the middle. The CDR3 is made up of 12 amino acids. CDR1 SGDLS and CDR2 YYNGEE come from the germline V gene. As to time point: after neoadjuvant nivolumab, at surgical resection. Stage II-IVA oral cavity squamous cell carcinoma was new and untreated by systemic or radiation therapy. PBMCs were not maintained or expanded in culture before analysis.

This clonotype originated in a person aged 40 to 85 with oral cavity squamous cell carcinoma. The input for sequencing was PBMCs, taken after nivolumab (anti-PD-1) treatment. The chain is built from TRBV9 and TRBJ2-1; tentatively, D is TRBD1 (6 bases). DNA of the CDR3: TGTGCCAGCAGCGTAGTGGACAGAGAGCAGTTCTTC. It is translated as CASSVVDREQFF.